The T cell receptor beta chain under discussion was sequenced for a study of naive and memory T cell subsets (dated by TCRdb to 2015 to 2018). For the study in its entirety: According to the figure summarizing the samples, there were approximately 10 blood donors, 7 tuberculin skin test biopsies and 3 saline control biopsies. PCR2 was typically run as a SYBR Green qPCR and stopped at a set threshold, although low-input samples could use end-point PCR of around 6 cycles instead. The research as a whole found: The potential sensitivity of the RNA-based method to TCR transcript changes with T cell activation and differentiation was acknowledged.

CDR1 and CDR2, per the germline V gene, are SNHLY and FYNNEI. At the junction V is shortened by 7 bases and J by 0 bases; bases outside the gene matches: 6. The CDR3 holds 15 amino acids from the cysteine to the phenylalanine. The DNA shown is the 45-base CDR3, in frame from base 1. Libraries were built with 5' RACE. For the blood and skin samples, TCR RNA was reverse transcribed with SuperScript IV using primers for the alpha and beta constant regions. Four rounds of PCR, run with the SP2 primer together with nested alpha and beta constant region primers, were used to amplify the ligated cDNA. Using T4 RNA ligase 1, an oligonucleotide carrying both the Illumina SP2 primer and a UMI was ligated onto the 3' end of the cDNA. To prevent hairpin formation, the 12-nucleotide UMI was made up of two random hexamers with an eight-base spacer between them. TCR alpha and beta chain libraries were processed separately from the second PCR onward, with dual indexing for multiplexing. After pooling, the indexed libraries were analyzed by capillary electrophoresis and sequenced on either an Illumina MiSeq or NextSeq. To boost base diversity and improve cluster recognition, PhiX DNA at roughly 4.5-7% was spiked into the libraries. Per the original workflow: UMIs were extracted from read 2 by Demultiplexor and combined with the TCR sequence from read 1, and reads were split according to sample indices. Decombinator identified V and J genes and V-J junctions and gave each TCR a five-part identifier that included V and J deletions. Collapsinator relied on UMIs to correct both sequencing errors and PCR amplification heterogeneity, producing a UMI-based abundance for each TCR. CDR3Translator turned identifiers into nucleotide sequence, translated the nucleotide sequence into amino acids, and pulled out CDR3 regions based on terminal motifs. After normalization to the amount of input RNA, error-corrected alpha and beta TCR counts from blood and skin were compared. TCRdb took the public reads, trimmed them with fastp at Q25, ran MiXCR for clone calling and kept in-frame beta chains. Rows are unified per CDR3 protein, each entry keeping the most common DNA and genes. The V and J calls reflect TCRdb's pipeline rather than the authors' work. This sample lists just over 25,000 distinct CDR3 sequences; roughly 25% were detected once. Of the sample, roughly 1.8% is held by the ten largest clones.

Taking its sample share into account, this clonotype is medium-sized (0.01 to 0.1%). Its binding antigen is unknown. Base qualities were left out, and no much larger clone turns up one base away. For whole blood analysis, less than 3 ml of peripheral blood was collected from healthy adult volunteers into Tempus tubes, and RNA was extracted following the manufacturer's instructions. Using 3' ligation of a UMI-containing oligonucleotide to TCR cDNA, the study laid out a robust and sensitive protocol to amplify, sequence and analyze TCRs. Total RNA was used without cell sorting and was treated with RQ1 DNase before reverse transcription, with a target input of about 1 to 1,100 ng. Skin biopsy and whole blood libraries were made to test pipeline robustness in samples where T cells form a minority population.

This TCR was sampled from a female donor in good health. The chain links TRBV2 with TRBJ2-1; a stretch of 7 junction bases matches TRBD2. The DNA is TGTGCCAGCATGGGACTACCCAGCTCCTACAATGAGCAGTTCTTC. Its protein is CASMGLPSSYNEQFF.